The entry below describes one TCR beta chain. Its specificity is not known. 60 Vbeta and 13 Jbeta primers were used in PCR. In the source study's methods: There were 80 million to 95 million unique TCR beta chains by a later count, and some 11 million of them were shared. Here immunoSEQ multiplex PCR was the method, and the copy in TCRdb shows in-frame clones only, minus some. Clone size and the V and J calls come from that table; the DNA yielded D and trimming. In the table there are over 110,000 clones, around 82% of which are singletons. CDR1 SGHTA and CDR2 FQGTGA come from the germline V gene. The CDR3 sequence is 18 residues long. With 2 bases removed from V and 2 bases from J, the gap between germline ends came to 18 bases. This sample was included in a study of cytomegalovirus exposure and HLA in healthy donors. Study-wide findings and caveats: V- and J-gene trimming in TCR beta was tied to a missense DCLRE1C variant by an analysis performed later. In a later analysis, HLA-C alleles had the fewest associated TCRs, DRB1 alleles the most.

The source material was PBMCs. The V and J genes are TRBV7-3 and TRBJ2-2, with a possible D match to TRBD2 (6 bases). The TCR comes from a woman in her thirties or forties in good health and CMV-seropositive. CDR3 DNA: TGTGCCAGCAGCTTACTTCCCGGGCTAGCGACAAACACCGGGGAGCTGTTTTTT. Encoded protein: CASSLLPGLATNTGELFF.